Below, 9 T cell receptor beta chains from the same sample are listed, as sequenced in a study of CD8 T cells in ankylosing spondylitis. TCRdb redid the calling of the 5' RACE reads with MiXCR, one entry per CDR3 protein. The sample consists of 250,000 to 350,000 distinct CDR3 sequences, over 15% of them appearing once. The sequenced sample consisted of blood, either unsorted or a sorted T cell fraction (not recorded which). The receptors originated from a male donor with ankylosing spondylitis or in good health (not recorded which).

The chain recombines TRBV20-1 with TRBJ2-1; the D gene is possibly TRBD2 (6 bases). The germline CDR1 and CDR2 sequences are DFQATT and SNEGSKA (reference sequence). There are 15 residues in the CDR3. V was trimmed by 1 base and J by 3 bases, leaving 13 bases between them. As DNA, the CDR3 is TGCAGTGCTAGAGTCGGGAGCCTTAACTACAATGAGCAGTTCTTC. Translated: CSARVGSLNYNEQFF.

This clonotype was counted a few times. CDR3 region: CASTFFTGGHGYTF. In DNA form, the CDR3 reads TGTGCCAGCACTTTCTTCACGGGGGGCCATGGCTACACCTTC. The V and J genes are TRBV12-3 or TRBV12-4 and TRBJ1-2, with a weak D call TRBD1 (6 bases). The V and J ends lost 7 bases and 6 bases respectively, with 18 bases between them. This CDR3 comprises 14 residues.

The rearrangement uses TRBV7-9 and TRBJ2-7; 9 bases are a match to TRBD2. There are 14 residues in the CDR3. CDR1 is SEHNR, CDR2 FQNEAQ, per germline (reference sequence). The trim removed 3 bases at V and 2 bases at J, leaving 2 bases unmatched. The CDR3 DNA reads as TGTGCCAGCAGCTTTAGCGGGAGCCCCTACGAGCAGTACGTC. Its protein is CASSFSGSPYEQYV.

V and J are TRBV5-1 and TRBJ1-1; 7 bases line up with TRBD1. V gave up 1 base and J gave up 0 bases; unmatched junction bases: 12. The germline V gene encodes CDR1 SGHRS and CDR2 YFSETQ. This CDR3 contains 18 residues. The CDR3 nucleotides read TGCGCCAGCAGCTTGAGGGGGCGGTCAGATCCCATGAACACTGAAGCTTTCTTT. It is translated as CASSLRGRSDPMNTEAFF.

The J gene is TRBJ1-4, the V gene TRBV29-1; 8 positions agree with TRBD1. The length of the CDR3 is 13 residues. From germline, CDR1 is SQVTM and CDR2 ANQGSEA. V lost 6 bases, J lost 8 bases, and 8 bases stayed unmatched. Here the CDR3 DNA reads TGCAGCGTGTTACAGGGGGTAGGGGAAAAACTGTTTTTT. This encodes CSVLQGVGEKLFF. The full variable domain, with the rest looked up from reference TRBV29-1 and TRBJ1-4, is SAVISQKPSRDICQRGTSLTIQCQVDSQVTMMFWYRQQPGQSLTLIATANQGSEATYESGFVIDKFPISRPNLTFSTLTVSNMSPEDSSIYLCSVLQGVGEKLFFGSGTQLSVL.

This clonotype was picked up a small number of times. The rearrangement joins TRBV10-1 to TRBJ2-4; D gene uncertain. Germline CDR1 reads WNHNN; CDR2 reads SYGVQD (reference sequence). Between the trimmed V and J ends, which lost 3 bases and 0 bases, there was a span of 9 bases. This CDR3 is 15 amino acids long. The CDR3 sequence is CASSDRDIAKNIQYF. The CDR3 DNA reads as TGCGCCAGCAGTGATAGAGATATAGCCAAAAACATTCAGTACTTC.

The chain uses TRBV7-9 and TRBJ2-3, with a weak D call TRBD1 (6 bases). V gave up 5 bases and J gave up 6 bases, with 18 bases separating them. The CDR3 contains 15 residues. Germline lookup yields CDR1 SEHNR and CDR2 FQNEAQ (reference sequence). CDR3 amino acids: CASSPRTELVDTQYF. The CDR3 DNA reads as TGTGCCAGCAGCCCCCGGACAGAGTTGGTCGATACGCAGTATTTT.

For the CDR3, the DNA is TGTGCCAGCTCCGGGAGGGACACAGATACGCAGTATTTT. Translated: CASSGRDTDTQYF. The chain couples TRBV24-1 to TRBJ2-3; 8 bases match TRBD2. The CDR3 is 13 residues long. Per the germline V gene, CDR1 is KGHDR and CDR2 is SFDVKD. The trim removed 11 bases at V and 2 bases at J, leaving 5 bases unmatched.

V usage is TRBV28 and J usage is TRBJ2-5; no clear D. With 6 bases removed from V and 0 bases from J, the gap between germline ends came to 8 bases. Germline loops: CDR1 MDHEN, CDR2 SYDVKM. The CDR3 covers 13 residues. The DNA for the CDR3 is TGTGCCAGCAGCGAACCGTACCAAGAGACCCAGTACTTC. Translated, it gives CASSEPYQETQYF.